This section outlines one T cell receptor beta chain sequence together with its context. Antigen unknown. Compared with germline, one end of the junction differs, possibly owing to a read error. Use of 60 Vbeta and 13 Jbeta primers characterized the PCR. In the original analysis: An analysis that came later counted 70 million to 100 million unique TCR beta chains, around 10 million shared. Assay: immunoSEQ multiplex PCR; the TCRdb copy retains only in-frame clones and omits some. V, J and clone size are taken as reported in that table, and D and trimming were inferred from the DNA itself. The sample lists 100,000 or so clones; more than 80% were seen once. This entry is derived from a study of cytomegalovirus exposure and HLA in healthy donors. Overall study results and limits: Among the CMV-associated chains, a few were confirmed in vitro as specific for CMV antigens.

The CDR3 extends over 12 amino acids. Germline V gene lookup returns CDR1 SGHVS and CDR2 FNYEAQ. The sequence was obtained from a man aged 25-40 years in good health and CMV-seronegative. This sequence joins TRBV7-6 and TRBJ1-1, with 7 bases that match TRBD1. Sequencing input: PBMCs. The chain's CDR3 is CTSSPAGGEAFF. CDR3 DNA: TGTACCAGCAGCCCCGCAGGGGGTGAAGCTTTCTTT.